The TCR beta chain described here comes from a study of cytomegalovirus exposure and HLA in healthy donors. Study-level information: The 130 or so validation repertoires used the same platform as the 550 to 850 first-cohort repertoires (as reported by a later analysis).

General observations from the study: In the roughly 120 validation repertoires, just under 95% of cluster scores exceeded 0, per a later analysis.

This CDR3 has 14 residues. Germline CDR1 is SGDLS and CDR2 is YYNGEE. Trimming took off 0 bases at V and 3 bases at J, with 10 bases between the two ends. This clone has only one observation. Its matching antigen is unknown. Profiling relied on immunoSEQ multiplex PCR, and the TCRdb table lists in-frame clones only, not all of them. The sample includes hundreds of thousands of clones, 70% to 90% of them seen just once. The genes are TRBV9 and TRBJ2-7; possible D gene TRBD1, 5 bases. Sequencing was carried out using PBMCs. The clonotype was recovered from a woman in her 30s in good health and CMV-seropositive. The chain's CDR3 is CASSVAGQNYEQYF. DNA of the CDR3: TGTGCCAGCAGCGTAGCTGGACAAAACTACGAGCAGTACTTC.